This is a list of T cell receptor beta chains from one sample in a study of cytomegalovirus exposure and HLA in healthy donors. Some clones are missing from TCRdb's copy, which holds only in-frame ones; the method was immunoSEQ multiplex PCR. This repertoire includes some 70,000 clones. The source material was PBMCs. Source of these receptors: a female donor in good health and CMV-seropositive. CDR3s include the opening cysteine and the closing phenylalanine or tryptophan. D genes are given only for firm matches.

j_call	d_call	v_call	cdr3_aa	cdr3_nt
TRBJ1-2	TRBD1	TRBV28	CASSRDSAGYTF	TGTGCCAGCAGTCGGGACAGTGCTGGCTACACCTTC
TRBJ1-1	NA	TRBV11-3	CASSLQGKGEAFF	TGTGCCAGCAGCCTTCAGGGGAAGGGTGAAGCTTTCTTT
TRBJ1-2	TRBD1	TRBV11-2	CASSLGRGLDYGYTF	TGTGCCAGCAGCTTAGGCAGGGGGCTAGACTATGGCTACACCTTC
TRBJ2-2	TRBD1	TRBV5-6	CASSLETGVNTGELFF	TGTGCCAGCAGCTTGGAGACAGGGGTGAACACCGGGGAGCTGTTTTTT
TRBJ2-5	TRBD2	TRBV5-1	CASSLGLAGVETQYF	TGCGCCAGCAGCTTGGGTCTAGCGGGAGTTGAGACCCAGTACTTC
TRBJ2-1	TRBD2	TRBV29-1	CSVDGGSAYNEQFF	TGCAGCGTTGACGGCGGGAGCGCCTACAATGAGCAGTTCTTC
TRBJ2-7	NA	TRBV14	CASSQDFTLEEQYF	TGTGCCAGCAGCCAAGATTTTACCCTTGAGGAGCAGTACTTC
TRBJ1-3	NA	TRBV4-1	CASSQNSLTPAADTIYF	TGCGCCAGCAGCCAAAATAGTCTTACTCCAGCCGCGGACACCATATATTTT
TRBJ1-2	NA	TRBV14	CASSLDRSYGYTF	TGTGCCAGCAGCCTAGACAGGTCCTATGGCTACACCTTC
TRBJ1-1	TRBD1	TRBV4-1	CASSKDREYTEAFF	TGCGCCAGCAGCAAAGACAGGGAATACACTGAAGCTTTCTTT
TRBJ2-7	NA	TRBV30	CAWSVSVYEQYF	TGTGCCTGGAGTGTTAGTGTTTACGAGCAGTACTTC
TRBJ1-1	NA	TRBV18	CASSLLESGEAFF	TGTGCCAGCTCACTCCTGGAAAGCGGGGAAGCTTTCTTT
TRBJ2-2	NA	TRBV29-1	CSVERVPGRTGELFF	TGCAGCGTTGAGAGGGTGCCGGGAAGAACCGGGGAGCTGTTTTTT
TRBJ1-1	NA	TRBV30	CAWGRRENTEAFF	TGTGCCTGGGGCCGGCGGGAGAACACTGAAGCTTTCTTT
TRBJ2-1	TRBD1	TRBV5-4	CASSLAGQGYNEQFF	TGTGCCAGCAGCTTGGCGGGACAGGGATACAATGAGCAGTTCTTC
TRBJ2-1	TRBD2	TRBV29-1	CSVDPSGMDNEQFF	TGCAGCGTTGATCCCAGCGGGATGGACAATGAGCAGTTCTTC
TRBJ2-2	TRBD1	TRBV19	CASSRNPGTGDYGSTGELFF	TGTGCCAGTAGTAGGAATCCCGGGACAGGGGATTACGGTTCGACCGGGGAGCTGTTTTTT
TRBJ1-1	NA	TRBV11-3	CASSQHLPGRTEAFF	TGTGCCAGCAGCCAACACCTCCCGGGGAGGACTGAAGCTTTCTTT
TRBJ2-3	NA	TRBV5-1	CASRKQGSGDTQYF	TGCGCCAGCCGTAAACAGGGGAGCGGGGATACGCAGTATTTT
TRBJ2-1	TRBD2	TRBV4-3	CASSSTPGLANEQFF	TGCGCCAGCAGCTCTACGCCGGGACTAGCCAATGAGCAGTTCTTC
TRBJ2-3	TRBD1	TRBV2	CASTRQGGTDTQYF	TGTGCCAGTACTAGACAGGGGGGGACAGATACGCAGTATTTT
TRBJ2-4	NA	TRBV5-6	CASSLGGNIQYF	TGTGCCAGCAGCTTGGGCGGGAACATTCAGTACTTC
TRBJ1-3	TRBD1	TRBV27	CASSLHNRGFSGNTIYF	TGTGCCAGCAGTCTACATAACAGGGGATTCTCTGGAAACACCATATATTTT
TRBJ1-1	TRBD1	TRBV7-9	CASSLAGTGNTEAFF	TGTGCCAGCAGCTTAGCGGGGACAGGGAACACTGAAGCTTTCTTT
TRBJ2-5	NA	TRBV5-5	CASNNQGNRAQETQYF	TGTGCCAGCAACAACCAGGGGAACAGGGCCCAAGAGACCCAGTACTTC
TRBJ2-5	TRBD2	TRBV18	CASSPRRTSGSQETQYF	TGTGCCAGCTCACCACGCAGGACTAGCGGGAGCCAAGAGACCCAGTACTTC
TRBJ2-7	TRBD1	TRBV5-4	CASSLGTGGYEQYF	TGTGCCAGCAGCCTAGGGACAGGGGGTTACGAGCAGTACTTC
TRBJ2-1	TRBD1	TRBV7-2	CASSLAGTGGVYNEQFF	TGTGCCAGCAGCTTAGCGGGGACAGGGGGCGTCTACAATGAGCAGTTCTTC